Sequencing of this T cell receptor (beta chain) was carried out in a study of post-analysis software for immune sequencing data (dated by TCRdb to about 2015). About the study as a whole: Disease courses on record covered relapsing-remitting, secondary progressive and progressive-relapsing multiple sclerosis, though some patients had no subtype annotation. The patient repertoires were compared against some twelve previously published healthy control repertoires obtained from donors aged about 6 to 27 years. A subset of samples was prepared in parallel using single-end sample barcoding, then pooled and co-amplified after Illumina adapter ligation. The paper's findings and limits, for the study overall: Direct clustering with F measure revealed strong co-clustering of samples prepared in the same batch, which led to a batch-effect correction. Compared with controls, multiple sclerosis patients had significantly lower normalized Chao1 diversity, a finding suggesting substantial peripheral T-cell clonal expansion. The control group was slightly older than the multiple sclerosis patient group.

Library generation was performed with PCR. Sequencing was carried out with an Illumina HiSeq 2500. To reduce PCR and sequencing biases, unique molecular identifiers were built into the TCR beta cDNA libraries. Per 1 to 10 million input T cells, 500,000 or so cDNA molecules were obtained, such that each molecule approximated one T cell. Patient libraries were prepared and sequenced with the same protocol used for the earlier healthy control dataset. Samples belonging to the same batch were prepared together, multiplexed and sequenced on a shared HiSeq lane. In the source study's methods: MIGEC handled the raw barcoded reads, throwing out single-read molecular identifier groups before consensus assembly and CDR3 extraction. Clonotype tables were post-analysed with VDJtools, normalizing diversity by down-sampling all datasets to the smallest sample size. Repertoire overlap clustering matched CDR3 amino acid but not nucleotide sequences to correct batch-related cross-sample contamination. TCRdb reanalyzed the raw reads on its own, using fastp at Q25 for trimming and MiXCR for clone calling, and kept in-frame beta chains. Merged by CDR3 protein, the rows form single entries marked with the most common genes and DNA. TCRdb, not the original authors, processed these V and J calls. This sample comprises 150,000 to 200,000 distinct CDR3 sequences, under 40% of them detected only once. Together, the top ten hold approximately 30% of the sample.

Per the publication, the time point label means: second blood draw from one MS patient after hematopoietic stem cell transplantation. To demonstrate the VDJtools post-analysis software, the study profiled TCR beta repertoires from the peripheral blood of approximately twelve young patients with multiple sclerosis. The multiple sclerosis patients were children and adolescents ranging in age from roughly 6 to 16 years. In its sample, this clonotype was seen a few times. Which antigen it targets is not known. The sample holds no much larger clone one base away, and base qualities are not on file. The receptor comes from a girl between 5 and 17 years old with multiple sclerosis. Donor details come from another sample of the same person, matched by shared clones. Sequences were derived from blood, sampled after autologous hematopoietic stem cell transplantation.

For the CDR3, the sequence is CSVEGDRGETQYF. The sequence in DNA is TGCAGCGTTGAAGGGGACCGCGGTGAGACCCAGTACTTC. Rearrangement joined TRBV29-1 to TRBJ2-5; the D gene is possibly TRBD1 or TRBD2, with 5 bases matching each. The germline V gene yields SQVTM for CDR1 and ANQGSEA for CDR2. V is cut by 1 base and J by 5 bases, and the space between the germline ends is 11 bases. The CDR3, cysteine through phenylalanine, is 13 amino acids long. Just the 39-base CDR3 DNA is kept, in frame starting at base 1.